The 28 T cell receptor beta chains below all came from one sample that was sequenced in a study of blood T cell repertoires in COVID-19. Some clones are missing from TCRdb's copy, which holds only in-frame ones; the method was immunoSEQ multiplex PCR. The sample has 150,000 to 200,000 clones, 65% to 80% seen once. Sequenced material: peripheral blood. The receptors derive from a man aged 50-60 years who had recovered from COVID-19.

CDR3 amino acids: CSARTGGGEKLFF. The CDR3 DNA follows: TGCAGCGCGCGGACAGGGGGCGGTGAAAAACTGTTTTTT. The chain is built from TRBV29-1 and TRBJ1-4; 11 bases map to TRBD1. This CDR3 has 13 residues. V shed 7 bases and J 7 bases; nucleotides not matched to a gene: 5. Germline lookup yields CDR1 SQVTM and CDR2 ANQGSEA.

This chain links TRBV10-3 with TRBJ1-1, with 8 bases matching TRBD1. The J segment lost 1 base and the V segment lost 8 bases, leaving 3 bases of the junction unmatched. Per germline, CDR1 ENHRY and CDR2 SYGVKD. This CDR3 region has 13 residues. The CDR3 bases are TGTGCCATCTCCGGGACAGGGAACACTGAAGCTTTCTTT. This codes for CAISGTGNTEAFF.

The chain carries TRBV6-5 and TRBJ1-1; 7 bases match TRBD1. J lost 7 bases, V lost 5 bases, and 10 bases had no gene match. The germline CDR1 and CDR2 sequences are MNHEY and SVGAGI. CDR3 length: 14 residues. CDR3 residues: CASSPDRARVEAFF. Written as DNA, the CDR3 is TGTGCCAGCAGTCCCGACAGGGCGCGAGTTGAAGCTTTCTTT.

The V and J genes are TRBV19 and TRBJ2-1, with a weak D call TRBD1 (5 bases). V gave up 2 bases and J gave up 13 bases, with 18 bases separating them. This CDR3 comprises 14 residues. Germline CDR1 reads LNHDA; CDR2 reads SQIVND (reference sequence). The CDR3 loop reads CASSIQTSQGPQFF. In nucleotides, the CDR3 is TGTGCCAGTAGTATACAGACATCTCAGGGTCCCCAGTTCTTC.

The chain uses TRBV24-1 and TRBJ2-1, with 10 nucleotides matching TRBD1. V was pared by 1 base and J by 13 bases, with 6 bases of the junction left unmatched. The length of the CDR3 is 14 residues. Germline values: CDR1 KGHDR, CDR2 SFDVKD. The chain's CDR3 is CATSDFRTGGQQFF. Here the CDR3 DNA reads TGTGCCACCAGTGATTTTAGGACAGGGGGGCAACAGTTCTTC.

The gene calls are TRBV6-6 and TRBJ2-7, with a weak D call TRBD1 (6 bases). In germline, CDR1 is MNHNY, CDR2 SVGAGI (reference sequence). V shed 6 bases and J shed 3 bases, with 18 bases lying between them. There are 15 residues in the CDR3. This CDR3 reads CASRDLRGKNYEQYF. The CDR3 coding sequence is TGTGCCAGCAGGGACCTCAGGGGTAAGAACTACGAGCAGTACTTC.

J is TRBJ1-4 and V is TRBV29-1; TRBD1 matches 8 bases. Germline lookup yields CDR1 SQVTM and CDR2 ANQGSEA. CDR3 length: 13 residues. The ends lost 5 bases at V and 8 bases at J; junction bases unmatched: 7. The CDR3 nucleotides are TGCAGCGTTTTCGAGACAGGGGACGAAAAACTGTTTTTT. This gives the protein CSVFETGDEKLFF.

The V gene is TRBV10-3, the J gene TRBJ1-1; possible D gene TRBD1, 6 bases. V lost 6 bases, J lost 6 bases, and 17 bases lay in between. The CDR3 covers 14 residues. The germline V gene encodes CDR1 ENHRY and CDR2 SYGVKD. CDR3 loop: CAIRTGWDGPEAFF. CDR3 coding DNA: TGTGCCATCAGGACAGGTTGGGATGGCCCTGAAGCTTTCTTT.

The rearrangement links TRBV27 to TRBJ2-4, with D perhaps matching TRBD1 (5 bases). Germline CDR1 is MNHEY and CDR2 is SMNVEV (reference sequence). The CDR3 loop spans 13 amino acids. V was pared by 3 bases and J by 8 bases, with 11 bases between. CDR3: CASSFIQGDIQYF. The CDR3 nucleotides are TGTGCCAGCAGTTTCATCCAGGGCGACATTCAGTACTTC.

The genes are TRBV9 and TRBJ2-7, with D possibly being TRBD1 (6 bases). Trimming cost V 0 bases and J 5 bases, with 18 bases left between them. Germline lookup yields CDR1 SGDLS and CDR2 YYNGEE. The CDR3 length is 16 residues. The CDR3 nucleotides are TGTGCCAGCAGCGTAGGGCTTGGGGGCCTGGGGGACGAGCAGTACTTC. Translated: CASSVGLGGLGDEQYF.

The rearrangement uses TRBV7-3 and TRBJ2-1, with no clear D. V lost 5 bases to trimming and J lost 10 bases, with 15 bases between them. The CDR3 sequence is 13 residues long. Germline V CDR1 and CDR2: SGHTA, FQGTGA. The CDR3: CASSPTPGEEQFF. The DNA for the CDR3 is TGTGCCAGCAGCCCGACTCCCGGAGAGGAGCAGTTCTTC.

The V and J genes are TRBV1 and TRBJ2-7; no DNA check was done on the table's D call, TRBD1. TRBV1 is labeled a pseudogene. CDR3 length equals 18 residues. DNA for the CDR3: TGCACCAGCAGCCAAGAATTAGCAGGGAAAGAGGATTACTACGAGCAGTACTTC. This gives the protein CTSSQELAGKEDYYEQYF.

The chain combines TRBV29-1 with TRBJ2-1, with 8 bases fitting TRBD1. Looked up from germline, CDR1 is SQVTM and CDR2 is ANQGSEA. The V and J ends lost 6 bases and 8 bases, in that order; junction bases with no gene match: 9. The CDR3 is 13 amino acids. As DNA, the CDR3 is TGCAGCGTCCGCCCTGCAGGGGGCTATGAGCAGTTCTTC. This encodes CSVRPAGGYEQFF.

The V call is TRBV10-3, the J call TRBJ2-2; possible D gene TRBD1, 5 bases. The germline gives CDR1 ENHRY, CDR2 SYGVKD. The germline V and J ends were trimmed by 6 bases and 1 base, with 9 bases remaining between them. The CDR3 has 14 amino acids. The CDR3 sequence is CAIRLQGNTGELFF. The CDR3 coding sequence is TGTGCCATCAGGCTGCAGGGGAACACCGGGGAGCTGTTTTTT.

The table lists this clone with a count of one. The chain has TRBV3-1 (or the pseudogene TRBV3-2) and TRBJ2-7, with TRBD1 identical over 8 bases. Trimming cost V 4 bases and J 2 bases; bases outside gene matches: 7. CDR1 is LGHDT and CDR2 is YNNKEL in the germline V gene (reference sequence). This CDR3 comprises 15 residues. For the CDR3, the DNA is TGTGCCAGCAGCCGGACGGGACAGGAGGCCTACGAGCAGTACTTC. Protein sequence: CASSRTGQEAYEQYF.

This rearrangement joins TRBV28 to TRBJ1-2; D is undetermined. Trimming shortened V by 9 bases and J by 4 bases, and 9 bases separated the two germline ends. The CDR3 loop spans 11 amino acids. Germline CDR1 and CDR2: MDHEN and SYDVKM. CDR3 sequence reads: CARQSSYGYTF. DNA of the CDR3: TGTGCCAGACAGAGTAGCTATGGCTACACCTTC.

The chain links TRBV5-8 to TRBJ1-5, with 9 bases fitting TRBD1. Per germline, CDR1 SGHTS and CDR2 YDEGEE. V was clipped by 4 bases and J by 6 bases; unmatched bases: 5. The CDR3 sequence is 14 residues long. The CDR3 loop reads CASSADRGSQPQHF. As DNA, the CDR3 is TGTGCCAGCAGCGCGGACAGGGGTAGTCAGCCCCAGCATTTT.

The V and J genes are TRBV7-9 and TRBJ1-3, with 8 bases fitting TRBD1. The germline V gene has CDR1 SEHNR and CDR2 FQNEAQ (reference sequence). The CDR3 runs to 14 residues. V shed 5 bases, J shed 4 bases, and the junction held 4 bases outside the gene matches. CDR3 amino acids: CASSPTGAGNTIYF. The CDR3 nucleotides read TGTGCCAGCAGCCCGACAGGGGCGGGAAACACCATATATTTT.

Only a few counts were recorded for this clone. This chain joins TRBV28 and TRBJ1-5; D remains unclear. The CDR3 spans 12 residues. V gave up 2 bases and J gave up 6 bases, with 5 bases separating them. Germline V gene data show CDR1 as MDHEN and CDR2 as SYDVKM. The CDR3 reads CASSLVSQPQHF. The CDR3, as DNA: TGTGCCAGCAGTTTAGTTAGTCAGCCCCAGCATTTT.

V gene TRBV30 combines with J gene TRBJ2-1; D may be TRBD2 (5 bases). Germline V lookup: CDR1 GTSNPN, CDR2 SVGIG (reference sequence). The V end was cut by 2 bases, the J end by 0 bases, with 8 bases between. The CDR3 consists of 14 residues. CDR3: CAWSLGDSYNEQFF. DNA for the CDR3: TGTGCCTGGAGTCTGGGAGACTCCTACAATGAGCAGTTCTTC.

V and J are TRBV28 and TRBJ2-2, with 8 bases fitting TRBD1. This CDR3 region has 12 residues. CDR1 is MDHEN, CDR2 SYDVKM, per germline. V gave up 11 bases and J gave up 1 base; unmatched junction bases: 0. This chain's CDR3 is CAGQGNTGELFF. The CDR3 DNA reads TGTGCCGGACAGGGGAACACCGGGGAGCTGTTTTTT.

The chain is built from TRBV19 and TRBJ1-4; TRBD1 is a possible D gene (6 bases). The CDR3 runs to 14 residues. V was shortened by 7 bases and J by 4 bases, with 13 bases between the two germline ends. Germline CDR1 is LNHDA and CDR2 is SQIVND (reference sequence). CDR3 sequence reads: CASTITGYNEKLFF. CDR3 sequence (DNA): TGTGCCAGTACGATAACAGGGTATAATGAAAAACTGTTTTTT. The full variable domain, completed using reference TRBV19 and TRBJ1-4, is DGGITQSPKYLFRKEGQNVTLSCEQNLNHDAMYWYRQDPGQGLRLIYYSQIVNDFQKGDIAEGYSVSREKKESFPLTVTSAQKNPTAFYLCASTITGYNEKLFFGSGTQLSVL.

The chain has TRBV10-3 and TRBJ2-4, with TRBD1 matching over 10 bases. Germline values: CDR1 ENHRY, CDR2 SYGVKD. V lost 8 bases and J lost 9; bases outside the gene matches: 10. The CDR3 length is 14 residues. DNA for the CDR3: TGTGCCATCTCTGGGGACAGGGGTATTTCCATTCAGTACTTC. It yields the protein CAISGDRGISIQYF.

This sequence joins TRBV5-1 and TRBJ2-1; 7 bases are shared with TRBD1. CDR1 and CDR2 (germline): SGHRS, YFSETQ. CDR3 length: 14 amino acids. Trimming took 4 bases from V and 6 from J; bases not matched to a gene: 7. This CDR3 reads CASSVGQSGNEQFF. The CDR3 DNA reads as TGCGCCAGCAGCGTGGGACAGAGTGGCAATGAGCAGTTCTTC.

CDR3 DNA: TGTGCCAGCAGCCAAGACCCCCTTAGCGGAAAAGTTTACAATGAGCAGTTCTTC. It specifies CASSQDPLSGKVYNEQFF. The chain uses TRBV4-2 and TRBJ2-1, with a weak D call TRBD2 (6 bases). Trimming took 0 bases from V and 4 from J, leaving 19 bases between them. Germline V gene sequence: CDR1 LGHNA, CDR2 YNFKEQ. This CDR3 spans 18 amino acids.

The V call is TRBV10-2, the J call TRBJ2-7, with 7 bases aligning to TRBD1. The V and J ends lost 11 bases and 4 bases, in that order; junction bases with no gene match: 17. Germline V gene sequence: CDR1 WSHSY, CDR2 SAAADI. The CDR3 covers 15 residues. CDR3: CASREGQRGPYEQYF. The CDR3 bases are TGCGCCTCGCGAGAGGGACAGAGAGGGCCGTACGAGCAGTACTTC.

The chain joins TRBV6-5 to TRBJ2-1; D gene unclear. In germline, CDR1 is MNHEY, CDR2 SVGAGI. V lost 6 bases and J lost 2, with 8 bases in between. The CDR3 covers 13 residues. CDR3 protein: CASRAFTYNEQFF. CDR3 coding DNA: TGTGCCAGCAGGGCTTTTACCTACAATGAGCAGTTCTTC.

The chain is built from TRBV14 and TRBJ2-3; D possibly corresponds to TRBD1 (5 bases). Germline lookup yields CDR1 SGHDN and CDR2 FVKESK. This CDR3 contains 14 residues. Between the trimmed V and J ends, which lost 3 bases and 3 bases, there was a span of 10 bases. CDR3 amino acids: CASSQAGLTDTQYF. In nucleotides, the CDR3 is TGTGCCAGCAGCCAGGCAGGGTTGACAGATACGCAGTATTTT.